These T cell receptor beta chains were read from a single sample in a study of prognosis after radiotherapy for stage I lung cancer. MiXCR, applied by TCRdb to the multiplex PCR reads, yields one record per CDR3 protein. The sample lists around 30,000 distinct CDR3 sequences, approximately 35% occurring once. Here the sequenced sample was PBMCs, taken before or after stereotactic body radiation therapy (not recorded which). These receptors were collected from a donor of 50 years or more with non-small cell lung cancer. Both conserved end residues are part of each CDR3. The order of the fields is V gene, D gene, J gene, clone size, CDR3 protein, CDR3 DNA. The D gene is left open where the match is weak. Rows give clone size only sometimes, using once, few, many, or a class for an expanded clone.

>TRBV19|.|TRBJ1-5|many
CASSIEGRGSVRIGQPQHF
TGTGCCAGTAGTATCGAGGGCAGGGGTTCGGTGCGAATTGGTCAGCCCCAGCATTTT
>TRBV18|.|TRBJ2-6|many
CASSQGTGANVLTF
TGTGCCAGCTCACAGGGGACTGGGGCCAACGTCCTGACTTTC
>TRBV2|.|TRBJ2-3|.
CASIPVRPGTSTDTQYF
TGTGCCAGCATTCCCGTACGACCGGGGACTAGCACAGATACGCAGTATTTT
>TRBV20-1|.|TRBJ2-7|many
CSASKEVYEQYF
TGCAGTGCTAGTAAGGAAGTCTACGAGCAGTACTTC
>TRBV10-3|.|TRBJ1-1|many
CATLAGGAGSTEAFF
TGTGCCACGCTGGCTGGGGGGGCCGGGAGCACTGAAGCTTTCTTT
>TRBV7-6|TRBD1|TRBJ2-7|.
CASSSTGTGSSYEQYF
TGTGCCAGCAGTTCGACCGGGACAGGGAGCTCCTACGAGCAGTACTTC
>TRBV28|TRBD1|TRBJ1-1|once
CARSGRDRGLQGTGAFF
TGTGCCAGAAGTGGGCGGGACAGGGGCCTTCAGGGCACTGGAGCTTTCTTT
>TRBV12-3/TRBV12-4|.|TRBJ1-4|many
CASTLRGGLREKLFF
TGTGCCAGCACCCTCCGCGGGGGCCTCAGGGAAAAACTGTTTTTT
>TRBV6-1|.|TRBJ2-5|many
CASSTPTGIQETQYF
TGTGCCAGCAGTACCCCGACAGGAATACAAGAGACCCAGTACTTC
>TRBV20-1|TRBD2|TRBJ2-5|.
CSAKASGRASETQYF
TGCAGTGCTAAGGCGAGCGGGAGGGCCTCGGAGACCCAGTACTTC
>TRBV12-5|TRBD1|TRBJ2-7|many
CASGLVDRGRLASSYEQYF
TGTGCTAGTGGTTTGGTGGACAGGGGGCGATTAGCGAGCTCCTACGAGCAGTACTTC
>TRBV19|TRBD1|TRBJ1-2|many
CASSRGTGSNYGYTF
TGTGCCAGTAGTCGTGGGACAGGATCTAACTATGGCTACACCTTC
>TRBV7-2|.|TRBJ1-6|medium-sized
CASSLARADNSPLHF
TGTGCCAGCAGCTTAGCCAGGGCGGATAATTCACCCCTCCACTTT
>TRBV20-1|.|TRBJ1-2|.
CSARDRQNYGYTF
TGCAGTGCCCGGGACCGACAGAACTATGGCTACACCTTC
>TRBV5-4|TRBD2|TRBJ2-1|.
CASSRSGGASKNEQFF
TGTGCCAGCAGTCGTAGCGGGGGGGCCTCCAAGAATGAGCAGTTCTTC
>TRBV28|.|TRBJ1-5|once
CAVSAGIKPQHF
TGTGCCGTATCGGCGGGGATCAAGCCCCAGCATTTT
>TRBV19|TRBD1|TRBJ1-5|.
CASSGNPGTGDNQPQHF
TGTGCCAGTAGTGGGAATCCCGGGACAGGGGACAATCAGCCCCAGCATTTT
>TRBV20-1|TRBD1|TRBJ2-7|many
CSASAGTGSYEQYF
TGCAGTGCTAGTGCCGGGACAGGGTCGTACGAGCAGTACTTC
>TRBV20-1|TRBD1|TRBJ2-1|many
CSADTGGLSSYNEQFF
TGCAGTGCTGATACAGGGGGTCTCAGCTCCTACAATGAGCAGTTCTTC
>TRBV11-2|.|TRBJ2-3|.
CASSLDSFTDTQYF
TGTGCCAGCAGCTTGGACAGTTTCACAGATACGCAGTATTTT
>TRBV10-3|TRBD1|TRBJ2-3|many
CAISRDSSTDTQYF
TGTGCCATCTCCCGGGACAGTAGCACAGATACGCAGTATTTT
>TRBV11-3|.|TRBJ2-2|many
CASSLGGRAGGELFF
TGTGCCAGCAGCTTAGGAGGCAGGGCCGGCGGGGAGCTGTTTTTT
>TRBV5-1|.|TRBJ1-2|.
CASSVGRGEDGYTF
TGCGCCAGCAGCGTGGGTCGGGGCGAGGATGGCTACACCTTC
>TRBV6-2/TRBV6-3|.|TRBJ1-1|.
CASRARQHSNTEAFF
TGTGCCAGCAGAGCTCGACAGCATTCCAACACTGAAGCTTTCTTT
>TRBV19|.|TRBJ1-6|.
CASSDRHSSYNSPLHF
TGTGCCAGTTCGGACAGACACAGCTCCTATAATTCACCCCTCCACTTT
>TRBV7-2|.|TRBJ2-1|many
CASSELGGYEQFF
TGTGCCAGCAGCGAACTTGGGGGGTATGAGCAGTTCTTC
>TRBV20-1|TRBD2|TRBJ2-3|.
CSAQHGTSVADTQYF
TGCAGTGCTCAACACGGGACTAGCGTCGCAGATACGCAGTATTTT
>TRBV5-4|.|TRBJ2-3|many
CASSSGLTSTDTQYF
TGTGCCAGCAGCTCGGGACTGACCTCCACAGATACGCAGTATTTT
>TRBV5-1|.|TRBJ1-2|many
CASSLTASNYGYTF
TGCGCCAGCAGCTTGACAGCGAGTAACTATGGCTACACCTTC
>TRBV20-1|.|TRBJ2-3|.
CSVLVDSTDTQYF
TGCAGTGTCTTAGTCGACAGCACAGATACGCAGTATTTT
>TRBV5-1|.|TRBJ2-5|many
CASSQGSRETQYF
TGCGCCAGCAGCCAGGGTAGTCGGGAGACCCAGTACTTC
>TRBV7-2|TRBD1|TRBJ2-1|many
CASSPPGQGPNEQFF
TGTGCCAGCAGCCCACCGGGACAGGGACCCAATGAGCAGTTCTTC
>TRBV30|.|TRBJ1-4|many
CAWGTGGEKLFF
TGTGCCTGGGGGACCGGTGGGGAAAAACTGTTTTTT